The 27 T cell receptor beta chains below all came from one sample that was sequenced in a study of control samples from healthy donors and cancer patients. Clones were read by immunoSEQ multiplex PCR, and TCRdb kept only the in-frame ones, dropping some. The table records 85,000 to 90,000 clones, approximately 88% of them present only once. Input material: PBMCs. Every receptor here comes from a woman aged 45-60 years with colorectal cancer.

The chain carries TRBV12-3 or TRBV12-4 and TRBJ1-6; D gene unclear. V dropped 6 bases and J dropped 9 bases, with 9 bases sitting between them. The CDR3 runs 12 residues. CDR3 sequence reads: CASSPMTSPLHF. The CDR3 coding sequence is TGTGCCAGCAGCCCAATGACTTCACCCCTCCACTTT.

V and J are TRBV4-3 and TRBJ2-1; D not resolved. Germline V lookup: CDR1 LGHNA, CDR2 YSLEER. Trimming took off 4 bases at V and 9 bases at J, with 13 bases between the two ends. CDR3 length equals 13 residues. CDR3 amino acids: CASSPKGLGEQFF. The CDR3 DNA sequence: TGCGCCAGCAGCCCCAAAGGGTTGGGTGAGCAGTTCTTC.

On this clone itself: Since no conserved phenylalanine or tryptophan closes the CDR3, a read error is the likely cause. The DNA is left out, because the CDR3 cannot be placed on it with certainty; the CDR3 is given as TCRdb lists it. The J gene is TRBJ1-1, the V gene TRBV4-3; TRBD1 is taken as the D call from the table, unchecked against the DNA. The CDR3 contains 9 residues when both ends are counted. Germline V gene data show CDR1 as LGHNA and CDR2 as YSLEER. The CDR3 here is CASSQGTRR.

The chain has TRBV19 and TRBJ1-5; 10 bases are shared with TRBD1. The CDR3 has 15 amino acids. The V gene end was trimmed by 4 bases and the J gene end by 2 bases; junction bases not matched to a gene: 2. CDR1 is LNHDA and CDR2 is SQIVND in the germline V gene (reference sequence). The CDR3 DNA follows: TGTGCCAGTAGTAAAGGACAGGGGGGCAATCAGCCCCAGCATTTT. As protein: CASSKGQGGNQPQHF.

CDR3 DNA: TGTGCCAGCAGCGACTCCAGCGGGGGGGATACGCAGTATTTT. It translates to CASSDSSGGDTQYF. The chain recombines TRBV3-1 (or the pseudogene TRBV3-2) with TRBJ2-3; 9 nucleotides match TRBD2. The CDR3 runs to 14 residues. V gave up 5 bases and J gave up 6 bases; unmatched junction bases: 6. Germline loops: CDR1 LGHDT, CDR2 YNNKEL (reference sequence).

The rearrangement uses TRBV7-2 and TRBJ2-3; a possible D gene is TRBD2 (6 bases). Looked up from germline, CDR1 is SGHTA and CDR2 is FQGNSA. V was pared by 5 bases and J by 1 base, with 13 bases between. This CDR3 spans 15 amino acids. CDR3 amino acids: CASSPFGGGTDTQYF. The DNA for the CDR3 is TGTGCCAGCAGCCCCTTTGGCGGGGGCACAGATACGCAGTATTTT. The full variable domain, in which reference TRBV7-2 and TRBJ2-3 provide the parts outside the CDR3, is GAGVSQSPSNKVTEKGKDVELRCDPISGHTALYWYRQSLGQGLEFLIYFQGNSAPDKSGLPSDRFSAERTGGSVSTLTIQRTQQEDSAVYLCASSPFGGGTDTQYFGPGTRLTVL.

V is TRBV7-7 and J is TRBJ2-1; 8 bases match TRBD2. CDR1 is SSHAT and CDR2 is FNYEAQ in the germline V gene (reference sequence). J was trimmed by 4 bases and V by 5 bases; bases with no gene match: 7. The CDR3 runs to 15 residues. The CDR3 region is CASSTGGAAYNEQFF. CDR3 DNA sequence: TGTGCCAGCAGCACCGGGGGGGCGGCTTACAATGAGCAGTTCTTC.

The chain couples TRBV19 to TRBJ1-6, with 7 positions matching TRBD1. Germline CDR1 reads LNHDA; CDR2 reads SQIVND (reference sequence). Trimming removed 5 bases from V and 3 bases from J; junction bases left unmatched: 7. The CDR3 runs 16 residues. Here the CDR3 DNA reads TGTGCCAGTAGTCCCACAGGGGTGATCTATAATTCACCCCTCCACTTT. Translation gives CASSPTGVIYNSPLHF. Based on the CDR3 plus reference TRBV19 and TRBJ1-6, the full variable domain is DGGITQSPKYLFRKEGQNVTLSCEQNLNHDAMYWYRQDPGQGLRLIYYSQIVNDFQKGDIAEGYSVSREKKESFPLTVTSAQKNPTAFYLCASSPTGVIYNSPLHFGNGTRLTVT.

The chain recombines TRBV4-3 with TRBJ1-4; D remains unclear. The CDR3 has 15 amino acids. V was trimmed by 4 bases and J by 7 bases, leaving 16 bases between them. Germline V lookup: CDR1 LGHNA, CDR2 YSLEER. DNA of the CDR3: TGCGCCAGCAGCCTTTCAAGGGATACTTCTGAAAAACTGTTTTTT. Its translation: CASSLSRDTSEKLFF.

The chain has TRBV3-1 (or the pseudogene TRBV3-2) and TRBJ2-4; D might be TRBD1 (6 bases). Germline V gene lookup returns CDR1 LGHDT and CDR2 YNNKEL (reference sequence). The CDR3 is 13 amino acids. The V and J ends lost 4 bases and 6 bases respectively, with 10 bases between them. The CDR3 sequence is CASSLQGRNIQYF. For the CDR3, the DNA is TGTGCCAGCAGCCTTCAGGGGAGAAACATTCAGTACTTC.

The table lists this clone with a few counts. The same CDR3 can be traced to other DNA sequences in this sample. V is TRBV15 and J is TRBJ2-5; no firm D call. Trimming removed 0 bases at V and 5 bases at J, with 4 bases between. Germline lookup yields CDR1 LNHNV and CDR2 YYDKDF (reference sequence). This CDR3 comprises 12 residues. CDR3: CATSRDIETQYF. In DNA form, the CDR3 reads TGTGCCACCAGCAGAGATATCGAGACCCAGTACTTC. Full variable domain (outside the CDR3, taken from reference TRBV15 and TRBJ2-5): DAMVIQNPRYQVTQFGKPVTLSCSQTLNHNVMYWYQQKSSQAPKLLFHYYDKDFNNEADTPDNFQSRRPNTSFCFLDIRSPGLGDTAMYLCATSRDIETQYFGPGTRLLVL.

CDR3 in amino acids: CASSLPGLGEAFF. For the CDR3, the DNA is TGCGCCAGCAGCCTGCCGGGGTTGGGTGAAGCTTTCTTT. This chain uses TRBV4-3 with TRBJ1-1; D remains ambiguous. V was cut by 4 bases and J by 7 bases, with 13 bases left in between. The germline gives CDR1 LGHNA, CDR2 YSLEER. The length of the CDR3 is 13 residues.

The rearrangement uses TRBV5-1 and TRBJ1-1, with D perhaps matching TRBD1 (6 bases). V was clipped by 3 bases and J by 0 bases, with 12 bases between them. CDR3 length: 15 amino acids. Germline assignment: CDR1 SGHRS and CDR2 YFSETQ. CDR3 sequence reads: CASSYDGQMNTEAFF. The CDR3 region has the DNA TGCGCCAGCAGCTACGACGGACAGATGAACACTGAAGCTTTCTTT. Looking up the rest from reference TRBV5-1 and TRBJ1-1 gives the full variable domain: KAGVTQTPRYLIKTRGQQVTLSCSPISGHRSVSWYQQTPGQGLQFLFEYFSETQRNKGNFPGRFSGRQFSNSRSEMNVSTLELGDSALYLCASSYDGQMNTEAFFGQGTRLTVV.

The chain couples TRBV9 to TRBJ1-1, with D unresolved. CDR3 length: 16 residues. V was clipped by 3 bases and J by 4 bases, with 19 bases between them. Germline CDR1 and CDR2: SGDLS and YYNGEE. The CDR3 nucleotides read TGTGCCAGCAGCGCATCCTACCTCGGGGTGAGCACTGAAGCTTTCTTT. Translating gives CASSASYLGVSTEAFF.

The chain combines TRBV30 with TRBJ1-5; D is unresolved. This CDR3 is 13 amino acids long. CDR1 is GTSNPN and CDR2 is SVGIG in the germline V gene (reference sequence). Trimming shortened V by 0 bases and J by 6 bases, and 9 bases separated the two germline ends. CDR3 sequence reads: CAWSVTVGQPQHF. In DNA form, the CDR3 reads TGTGCCTGGAGTGTAACCGTGGGTCAGCCCCAGCATTTT.

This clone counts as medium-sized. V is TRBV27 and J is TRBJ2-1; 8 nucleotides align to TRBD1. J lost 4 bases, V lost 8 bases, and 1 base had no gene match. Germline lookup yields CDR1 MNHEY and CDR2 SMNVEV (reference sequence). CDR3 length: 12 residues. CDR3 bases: TGTGCCAGCCGGACAGGGTACAATGAGCAGTTCTTC. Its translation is CASRTGYNEQFF.

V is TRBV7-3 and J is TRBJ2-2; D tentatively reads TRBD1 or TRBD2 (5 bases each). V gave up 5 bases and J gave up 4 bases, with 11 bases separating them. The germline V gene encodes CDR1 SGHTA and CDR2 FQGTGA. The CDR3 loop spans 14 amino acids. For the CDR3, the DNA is TGTGCCAGCAGCCCCGGGACCGGCACCGGGGAGCTGTTTTTT. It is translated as CASSPGTGTGELFF.

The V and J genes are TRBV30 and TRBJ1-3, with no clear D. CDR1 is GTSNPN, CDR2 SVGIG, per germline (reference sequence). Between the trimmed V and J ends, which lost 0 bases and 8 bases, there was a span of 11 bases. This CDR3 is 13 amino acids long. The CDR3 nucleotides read TGTGCCTGGAGTGTACCGGTAGGACACACCATATATTTT. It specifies CAWSVPVGHTIYF.

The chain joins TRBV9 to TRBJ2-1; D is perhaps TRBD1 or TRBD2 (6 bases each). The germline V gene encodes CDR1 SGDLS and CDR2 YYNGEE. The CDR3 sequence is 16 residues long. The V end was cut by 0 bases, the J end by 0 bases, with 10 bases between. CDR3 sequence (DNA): TGTGCCAGCAGCGTAGGGTCGGGGGCCTCCTACAATGAGCAGTTCTTC. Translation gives CASSVGSGASYNEQFF.

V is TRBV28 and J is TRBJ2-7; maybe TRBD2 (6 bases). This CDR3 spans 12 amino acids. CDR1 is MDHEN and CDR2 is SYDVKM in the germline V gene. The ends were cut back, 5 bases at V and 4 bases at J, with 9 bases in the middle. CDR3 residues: CASSPRGYEQYV. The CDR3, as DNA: TGTGCCAGCAGTCCCCGGGGGTACGAGCAGTACGTC.

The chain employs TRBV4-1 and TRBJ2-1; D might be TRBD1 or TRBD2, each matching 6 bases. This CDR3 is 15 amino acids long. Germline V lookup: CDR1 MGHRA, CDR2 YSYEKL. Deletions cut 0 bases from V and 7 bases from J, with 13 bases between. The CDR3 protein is CASSQDRTGRNEQFF. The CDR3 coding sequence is TGCGCCAGCAGCCAAGATAGAACAGGGAGGAATGAGCAGTTCTTC.

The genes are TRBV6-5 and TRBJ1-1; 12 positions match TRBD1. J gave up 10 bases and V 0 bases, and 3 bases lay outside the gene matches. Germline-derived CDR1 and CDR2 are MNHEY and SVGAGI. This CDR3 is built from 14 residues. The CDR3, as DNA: TGTGCCAGCAGTTACTCGGGACAGGGGGCGAGAGCTTTCTTT. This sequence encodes CASSYSGQGARAFF.

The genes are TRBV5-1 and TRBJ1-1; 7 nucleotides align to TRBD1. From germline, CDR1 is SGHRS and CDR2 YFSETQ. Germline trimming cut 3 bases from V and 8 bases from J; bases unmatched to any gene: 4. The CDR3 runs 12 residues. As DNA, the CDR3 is TGCGCCAGCAGCTCGGGGACAGCCGAAGCTTTCTTT. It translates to CASSSGTAEAFF. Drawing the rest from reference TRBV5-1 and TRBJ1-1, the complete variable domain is KAGVTQTPRYLIKTRGQQVTLSCSPISGHRSVSWYQQTPGQGLQFLFEYFSETQRNKGNFPGRFSGRQFSNSRSEMNVSTLELGDSALYLCASSSGTAEAFFGQGTRLTVV.

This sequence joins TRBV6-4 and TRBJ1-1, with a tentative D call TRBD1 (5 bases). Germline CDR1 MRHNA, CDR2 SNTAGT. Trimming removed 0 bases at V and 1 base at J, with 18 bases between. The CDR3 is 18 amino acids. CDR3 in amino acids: CASSDSNQGGSGNTEAFF. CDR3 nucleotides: TGTGCCAGCAGTGACTCGAATCAGGGCGGCAGCGGGAACACTGAAGCTTTCTTT.

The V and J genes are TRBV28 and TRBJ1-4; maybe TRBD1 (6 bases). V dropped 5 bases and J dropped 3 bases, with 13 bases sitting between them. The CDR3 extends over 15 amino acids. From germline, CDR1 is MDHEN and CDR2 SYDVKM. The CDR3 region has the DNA TGTGCCAGCAGTGCGGGGGGCTCTTCTAATGAAAAACTGTTTTTT. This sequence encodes CASSAGGSSNEKLFF. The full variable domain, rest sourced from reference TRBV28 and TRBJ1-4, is DVKVTQSSRYLVKRTGEKVFLECVQDMDHENMFWYRQDPGLGLRLIYFSYDVKMKEKGDIPEGYSVSREKKERFSLILESASTNQTSMYLCASSAGGSSNEKLFFGSGTQLSVL.

CDR3 amino acids: CATSDGQGGRHEQFF. The CDR3 DNA sequence: TGTGCCACCAGTGATGGACAGGGAGGCAGGCATGAGCAGTTCTTC. The chain carries TRBV24-1 and TRBJ2-1; 8 bases are shared with TRBD1. Per germline, CDR1 KGHDR and CDR2 SFDVKD. The length of the CDR3 is 15 residues. The V gene end was trimmed by 3 bases and the J gene end by 8 bases; junction bases not matched to a gene: 8.

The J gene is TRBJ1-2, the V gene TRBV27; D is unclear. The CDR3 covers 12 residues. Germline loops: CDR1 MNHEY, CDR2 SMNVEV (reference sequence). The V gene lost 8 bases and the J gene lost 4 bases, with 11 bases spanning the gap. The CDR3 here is CASRGPPYGYTF. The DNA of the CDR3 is TGTGCCAGCCGCGGGCCGCCCTATGGCTACACCTTC.